This is a list of T cell receptor beta chains from one sample in a study of early T cells in non-severe SARS-CoV-2 infection. TCRdb recomputed calls from the 5' RACE reads with MiXCR, one row per CDR3 protein. This sample carries tens of thousands of distinct CDR3 sequences, around 8.9% of them seen once, and the ten largest clones take 17%. Source material: whole blood. These receptors were obtained from an adult who was a healthcare worker with PCR-confirmed SARS-CoV-2 infection or an uninfected control (not recorded which). CDR3s include the opening cysteine and the closing phenylalanine or tryptophan. The D gene is left open where the match is weak. Size is stated for part of the rows, as once, few or many counts, or as a class when the clone is expanded.

size: many
D: TRBD2
J: TRBJ2-1
V: TRBV4-3
CDR3: CASSGGLAGDIDEQFF
DNA: TGCGCCAGCAGCGGAGGACTAGCCGGAGATATAGATGAGCAGTTCTTC

size: many
D: .
J: TRBJ1-4
V: TRBV28
CDR3: CASSLPDEKLFF
DNA: TGTGCCAGCAGTTTACCGGATGAAAAACTGTTTTTT

size: .
D: TRBD1
J: TRBJ1-1
V: TRBV6-5
CDR3: CASSRGTGGWTEAFF
DNA: TGTGCCAGCAGTAGGGGGACAGGGGGTTGGACTGAAGCTTTCTTT

size: many
D: .
J: TRBJ2-1
V: TRBV20-1
CDR3: CSARDVGKGVYNEQFF
DNA: TGCAGTGCTAGAGATGTTGGGAAAGGGGTATACAATGAGCAGTTCTTC

size: .
D: TRBD2
J: TRBJ2-1
V: TRBV4-3
CDR3: CASSQDRSLAAYNEQFF
DNA: TGCGCCAGCAGCCAAGATAGGAGTCTAGCGGCCTACAATGAGCAGTTCTTC

size: few
D: TRBD1
J: TRBJ2-7
V: TRBV6-2/TRBV6-3
CDR3: CATHDRGHSYEQYF
DNA: TGTGCCACCCACGACAGGGGACATTCCTACGAGCAGTACTTC

size: .
D: TRBD1
J: TRBJ2-1
V: TRBV11-2
CDR3: CASSNAGTASYNEQFF
DNA: TGTGCCAGCAGCAACGCCGGGACAGCGTCCTACAATGAGCAGTTCTTC

size: .
D: .
J: TRBJ1-1
V: TRBV29-1
CDR3: CSAIEGSREAFF
DNA: TGCAGCGCTATCGAGGGCAGCCGTGAAGCTTTCTTT

size: few
D: .
J: TRBJ2-5
V: TRBV6-6
CDR3: CASSYFGGSRKETQYF
DNA: TGTGCCAGCAGTTACTTCGGGGGAAGCAGGAAAGAGACCCAGTACTTC

size: .
D: .
J: TRBJ2-2
V: TRBV28
CDR3: CASWAQGDTGELFF
DNA: TGTGCCAGCTGGGCGCAAGGGGACACCGGGGAGCTGTTTTTT

size: .
D: TRBD1
J: TRBJ2-2
V: TRBV29-1
CDR3: CSVGQGANTGELFF
DNA: TGCAGCGTGGGACAGGGGGCGAACACCGGGGAGCTGTTTTTT

size: few
D: .
J: TRBJ1-3
V: TRBV6-6
CDR3: CASSAGLFPTIYF
DNA: TGTGCCAGCAGTGCGGGACTTTTCCCCACCATATATTTT

size: .
D: .
J: TRBJ2-5
V: TRBV28
CDR3: CASSPFSGESQETQYF
DNA: TGTGCCAGCAGTCCCTTTTCGGGAGAGTCGCAAGAGACCCAGTACTTC

size: .
D: .
J: TRBJ2-3
V: TRBV12-3/TRBV12-4
CDR3: CASSPGVADTQYF
DNA: TGTGCCAGCAGCCCAGGGGTTGCAGATACGCAGTATTTT

size: few
D: TRBD1
J: TRBJ1-1
V: TRBV7-2
CDR3: CASSVYRGKTEAFF
DNA: TGTGCCAGCAGCGTATACAGGGGGAAGACTGAAGCTTTCTTT

size: many
D: TRBD2
J: TRBJ2-5
V: TRBV6-2/TRBV6-3
CDR3: CASSYPLPGTSGREYQETQYF
DNA: TGTGCCAGCAGTTACCCCCTTCCCGGGACTAGCGGGAGAGAGTACCAAGAGACCCAGTACTTC

size: .
D: .
J: TRBJ2-7
V: TRBV7-2
CDR3: CSSRLRGTVPDEQYF
DNA: TGTTCCAGCAGACTAAGGGGGACTGTGCCGGACGAGCAGTACTTC

size: few
D: TRBD1
J: TRBJ1-6
V: TRBV19
CDR3: CASHLDRVGSPLHF
DNA: TGTGCCAGCCACTTGGACAGGGTGGGCTCACCCCTCCACTTT

size: .
D: .
J: TRBJ2-1
V: TRBV12-3/TRBV12-4
CDR3: CASRPGTSSSWEQFF
DNA: TGTGCCAGCAGACCCGGGACATCGTCGTCATGGGAGCAGTTCTTC

size: many
D: TRBD1
J: TRBJ1-1
V: TRBV7-9
CDR3: CASSQDRGGTEAFF
DNA: TGTGCCAGCAGCCAGGACAGGGGAGGGACTGAAGCTTTCTTT

size: many
D: .
J: TRBJ1-1
V: TRBV29-1
CDR3: CSVVRSVSTEAFF
DNA: TGCAGCGTTGTCCGGAGTGTAAGCACTGAAGCTTTCTTT

size: many
D: .
J: TRBJ2-7
V: TRBV13
CDR3: CASSPQGGEQYF
DNA: TGTGCCAGCAGCCCCCAGGGGGGCGAGCAGTACTTC

size: few
D: .
J: TRBJ2-3
V: TRBV12-3/TRBV12-4
CDR3: CASRVGYTQYF
DNA: TGTGCCAGCAGGGTGGGATATACGCAGTATTTT

size: .
D: TRBD2
J: TRBJ2-1
V: TRBV4-3
CDR3: CASSQETGGSYNEQFF
DNA: TGCGCCAGCAGCCAAGAGACGGGAGGTTCCTACAATGAGCAGTTCTTC

size: .
D: TRBD1
J: TRBJ2-7
V: TRBV7-6
CDR3: CASTRGPLSYEQYF
DNA: TGTGCCAGCACCAGGGGGCCGCTCTCCTACGAGCAGTACTTC

size: many
D: .
J: TRBJ2-7
V: TRBV7-9
CDR3: CASSLVSQTYEQYF
DNA: TGTGCCAGCAGCTTAGTCTCCCAGACCTACGAGCAGTACTTC

size: few
D: .
J: TRBJ2-1
V: TRBV9
CDR3: CASSPGGLYNEQFF
DNA: TGTGCCAGCAGTCCGGGTGGTCTCTACAATGAGCAGTTCTTC

size: .
D: TRBD1
J: TRBJ2-1
V: TRBV18
CDR3: CASSPRGQGINNEQFF
DNA: TGTGCCAGCTCACCGCGGGGACAGGGGATAAACAATGAGCAGTTCTTC

size: many
D: .
J: TRBJ2-5
V: TRBV2
CDR3: CASSPQETQYF
DNA: TGTGCCAGCAGTCCTCAAGAGACCCAGTACTTC

size: few
D: TRBD1
J: TRBJ2-1
V: TRBV24-1
CDR3: CATSDPTGKSYNEQFF
DNA: TGTGCCACCAGTGACCCGACAGGGAAATCCTACAATGAGCAGTTCTTC

size: .
D: .
J: TRBJ2-5
V: TRBV6-2/TRBV6-3
CDR3: CASSYGLLQTQYF
DNA: TGTGCCAGCAGTTACGGGCTACTTCAGACCCAGTACTTC

size: many
D: .
J: TRBJ2-2
V: TRBV7-3
CDR3: CASSSQTVNTGELFF
DNA: TGTGCCAGCAGCTCACAGACAGTCAACACCGGGGAGCTGTTTTTT

size: many
D: .
J: TRBJ2-4
V: TRBV12-3/TRBV12-4
CDR3: CASSSPSRGSNIQYF
DNA: TGTGCCAGCAGTTCCCCCTCACGGGGCTCAAACATTCAGTACTTC